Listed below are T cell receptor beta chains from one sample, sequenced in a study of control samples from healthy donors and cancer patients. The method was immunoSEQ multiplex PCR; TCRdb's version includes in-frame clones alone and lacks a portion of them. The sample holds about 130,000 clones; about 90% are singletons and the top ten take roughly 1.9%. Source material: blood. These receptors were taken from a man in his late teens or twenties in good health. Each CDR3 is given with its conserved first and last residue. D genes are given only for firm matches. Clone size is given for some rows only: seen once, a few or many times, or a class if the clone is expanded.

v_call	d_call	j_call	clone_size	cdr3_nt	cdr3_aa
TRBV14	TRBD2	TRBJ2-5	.	TGTGCCAGCAGCCAAGAAGCGGGAAAAGAGACCCAGTACTTC	CASSQEAGKETQYF
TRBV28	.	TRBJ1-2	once	TGTGCCAGCAGCGTGACAACTAACTATGGCTACACCTTC	CASSVTTNYGYTF
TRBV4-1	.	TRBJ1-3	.	TGCGCCAGCAGCCAAGATTCCCCTGGGACCTGGGGAAACACCATATATTTT	CASSQDSPGTWGNTIYF
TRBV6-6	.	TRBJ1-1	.	TGTGCCAGCAGTTACAGGGAGGTGAACACTGAAGCTTTCTTT	CASSYREVNTEAFF
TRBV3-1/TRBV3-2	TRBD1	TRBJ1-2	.	TGTGCCAGCAGCCAAAGGACAGGCCCCAGGGGCTACACCTTC	CASSQRTGPRGYTF
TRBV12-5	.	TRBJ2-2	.	TGTGCTAGTGGCTATAAAAGGTCTCTACCGACAGTGCGAACGAACACCGGGGAGCTGTTTTTT	CASGYKRSLPTVRTNTGELFF
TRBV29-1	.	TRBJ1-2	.	TGCAGCGTTGTTGCAGACTATGGCTACACCTTC	CSVVADYGYTF
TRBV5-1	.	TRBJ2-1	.	TGCGCCAGCAGCTTGCAGGGCCCCAACAATAATGAGCAGTTCTTC	CASSLQGPNNNEQFF
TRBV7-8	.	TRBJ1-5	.	TGTGCCAGCAGCTTAAGGGGGTCGGGCAATCAGCCCCAGCATTTT	CASSLRGSGNQPQHF
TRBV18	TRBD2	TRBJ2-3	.	TGTGCCAGCTCACCATTAGAGCGGGGTCTAGATACGCAGTATTTT	CASSPLERGLDTQYF
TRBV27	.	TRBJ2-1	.	TGTGCCAGCAGAACCGTACTAGTTAGTTCCTACAATGAGCAGTTCTTC	CASRTVLVSSYNEQFF
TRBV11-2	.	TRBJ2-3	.	TGTGCCAGCAGCTTAGGGGGGGGGCGCACAGATACGCAGTATTTT	CASSLGGGRTDTQYF
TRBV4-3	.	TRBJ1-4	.	TGCGCCAGCAGCCACCGCGGTGCGGGACCTAATGAAAAACTGTTTTTT	CASSHRGAGPNEKLFF
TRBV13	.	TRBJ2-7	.	TGTGCCAGCAGCTTAAATCGAGGGGGCTACGAGCAGTACTTC	CASSLNRGGYEQYF
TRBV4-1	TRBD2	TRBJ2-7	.	TGCGCCAGCAGCCAAGTCGGGGGGGACGGCGAGCAGTACTTC	CASSQVGGDGEQYF
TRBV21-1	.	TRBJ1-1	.	TGTGCCAGCAGCAAAGGGGACATGAACACTGAAGCTTTCTTT	CASSKGDMNTEAFF
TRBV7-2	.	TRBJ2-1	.	TGTGCCAGCAGCTTAGATGGGGCGACAAAGAATGAGCAGTTCTTC	CASSLDGATKNEQFF
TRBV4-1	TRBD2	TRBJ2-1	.	TGCGCCAGCAGCCAAGATCGGGCTAGCGGGGTCTCCAGTATCTACAATGAGCAGTTCTTC	CASSQDRASGVSSIYNEQFF
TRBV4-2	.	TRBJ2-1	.	TGTGCCAGCAGCCAACCTATTTTCAGTGCCTACAATGAGCAGTTCTTC	CASSQPIFSAYNEQFF
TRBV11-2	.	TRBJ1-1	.	TGTGCCAGCAGCCGGTCGCGGAGTAACACTGAAGCTTTCTTT	CASSRSRSNTEAFF
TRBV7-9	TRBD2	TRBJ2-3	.	TGTGCCAGCAGCTCCGGACTAGCGGGAGACGCAGATACGCAGTATTTT	CASSSGLAGDADTQYF
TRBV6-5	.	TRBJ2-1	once	TGTGCCAGCAGTTATATTAGCGGTGCGGGTGAGCAGTTCTTC	CASSYISGAGEQFF
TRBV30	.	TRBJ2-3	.	TGTGCCTACTCACCGGGGGTAGGGACAGATACGCAGTATTTT	CAYSPGVGTDTQYF
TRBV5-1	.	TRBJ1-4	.	TGCGCCAGCAGCCCCCGCCGGCAGGGCGAAAAACTGTTTTTT	CASSPRRQGEKLFF
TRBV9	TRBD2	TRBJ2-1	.	TGTGCCAGCAGCGCTAGCGGGAGGCCATTAGGGGAGCAGTTCTTC	CASSASGRPLGEQFF
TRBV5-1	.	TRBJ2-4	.	TGCGCCAGCAGTCTCCGGGATAGCGGAAGGGGAAACATTCAGTACTTC	CASSLRDSGRGNIQYF
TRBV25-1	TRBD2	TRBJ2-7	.	TGTGCCAGCAGTGGCGAATCGTCTAGCGGGAGAATTGGTGAGCAGTACTTC	CASSGESSSGRIGEQYF
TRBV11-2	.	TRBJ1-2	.	TGTGCCAGCAGCTTAGGATCGTCAGGGGATTATGGCTACACCTTC	CASSLGSSGDYGYTF
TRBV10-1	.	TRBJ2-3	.	TGCGCCAGCAGTGAACGGGCAGGGATGCATACGCAGTATTTT	CASSERAGMHTQYF
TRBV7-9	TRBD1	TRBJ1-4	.	TGTGCCAGCAGCCTGCGGGACAGGGGTTTGGATGAAAAACTGTTTTTT	CASSLRDRGLDEKLFF
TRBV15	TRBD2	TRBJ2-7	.	TGTGCCACCACTCGAGGAACTAGCGGACTTTACTCCTACGAGCAGTACTTC	CATTRGTSGLYSYEQYF
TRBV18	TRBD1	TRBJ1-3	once	TGTGCCAGCTCACCCGACAGGGGAGGAGTAGGAAACACCATATATTTT	CASSPDRGGVGNTIYF
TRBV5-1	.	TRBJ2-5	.	TGCGCCAGCAGCTCCCGGGACAACCAAGAGACCCAGTACTTC	CASSSRDNQETQYF
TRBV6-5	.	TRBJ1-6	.	TGTGCCAGCAGTTATCCCGAGGGTCGGTCACCCCTCCACTTT	CASSYPEGRSPLHF
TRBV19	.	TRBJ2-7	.	TGTGCCAGTAGTATGTCAGGTTACGAGCAGTACTTC	CASSMSGYEQYF
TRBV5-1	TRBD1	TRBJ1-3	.	TGCGCCAGCAGCCCAAACCCCGGGACAGGGAGATTCTCTGGAAACACCATATATTTT	CASSPNPGTGRFSGNTIYF
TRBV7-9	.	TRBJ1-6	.	TGTGCCAGCAGCCTGTTGGGGTCCTATAATTCACCCCTCCACTTT	CASSLLGSYNSPLHF
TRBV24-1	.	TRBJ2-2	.	TGTGCCACCCGTAGCGGGAACACCGGGGAGCTGTTTTTT	CATRSGNTGELFF
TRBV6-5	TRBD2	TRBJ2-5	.	TGTGCCAGCAGTTACTCTAGCGGGACTGAGACCCAGTACTTC	CASSYSSGTETQYF
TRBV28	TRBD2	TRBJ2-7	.	TGTGCCAGCAATGGGGGAGGGGCGTACGAGCAGTACTTC	CASNGGGAYEQYF
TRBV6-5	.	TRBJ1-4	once	TGTGCCAGCAGTTACTCGGGCGGCCGTGAAAAACTGTTTTTT	CASSYSGGREKLFF
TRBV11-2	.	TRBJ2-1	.	TGTGCCAGCAGCTACTACACGAGCTCCCACAGCTCCTACAATGAGCAGTTCTTC	CASSYYTSSHSSYNEQFF